The 11 T cell receptor beta chains presented below share a single source sample, sequenced in a study of OX40 agonist ivuxolimab in advanced cancers. Profiling relied on immunoSEQ multiplex PCR, and the TCRdb table lists in-frame clones only, not all of them. The sample lists 150,000 to 170,000 clones; 94% were seen once. The sample here was CD4+ or CD8+ T cells sorted from blood, taken in a trial of the OX40 agonist ivuxolimab. Receptors were obtained from an adult with an advanced solid tumor such as melanoma, head and neck, liver or kidney cancer.

This clone was counted a single time. The V gene is TRBV28, the J gene TRBJ1-5; TRBD1 might be the D (5 bases). CDR3 size: 14 residues. CDR1 is MDHEN, CDR2 SYDVKM, per germline. Trimming shortened V by 7 bases and J by 3 bases, and 13 bases separated the two germline ends. CDR3 coding DNA: TGTGCCAGCACCTCGTCAGGGTCCAATCAGCCCCAGCATTTT. Translation: CASTSSGSNQPQHF.

J is TRBJ1-4 and V is TRBV6-5; D remains unclear. V lost 6 bases and J 2 bases, leaving 4 bases between the germline ends. The CDR3 runs 12 residues. Germline V CDR1 and CDR2: MNHEY, SVGAGI. The CDR3, as DNA: TGTGCCAGCAGGCCCACTAATGAAAAACTGTTTTTT. Translating it yields CASRPTNEKLFF.

V usage is TRBV19 and J usage is TRBJ2-7; 9 bases map to TRBD1. The CDR3 has 14 amino acids. Germline V CDR1 and CDR2: LNHDA, SQIVND (reference sequence). The V and J ends lost 1 base and 3 bases, in that order; junction bases with no gene match: 1. The CDR3 DNA is TGTGCCAGTAGTATAGGGACAGGGGACTACGAGCAGTACTTC. Encoded protein: CASSIGTGDYEQYF.

V is TRBV5-6 and J is TRBJ1-2; no clear D gene. V was pared by 1 base and J by 1 base, with 14 bases between. The CDR3 is 16 residues long. Germline V gene sequence: CDR1 SGHDT, CDR2 YYEEEE. The CDR3 spells CASSLYHSPINYGYTF. CDR3 DNA sequence: TGTGCCAGCAGCTTGTACCACAGCCCTATTAACTATGGCTACACCTTC. Using reference TRBV5-6 and TRBJ1-2 for the parts outside the CDR3, the full variable domain is DAGVTQSPTHLIKTRGQQVTLRCSPKSGHDTVSWYQQALGQGPQFIFQYYEEEERQRGNFPDRFSGHQFPNYSSELNVNALLLGDSALYLCASSLYHSPINYGYTFGSGTRLTVV.

The chain employs TRBV6-6 and TRBJ2-7; D ambiguous. The CDR3 contains 12 residues. From germline, CDR1 is MNHNY and CDR2 SVGAGI (reference sequence). V was cut by 6 bases and J by 4 bases, with 10 bases left in between. CDR3 loop: CASSLGSYEQYF. CDR3 nucleotides: TGTGCCAGCAGCCTCGGTTCTTACGAGCAGTACTTC.

The V gene is TRBV9, the J gene TRBJ1-1; D might be TRBD1 (5 bases). V was trimmed by 0 bases and J by 2 bases, leaving 8 bases between them. The CDR3 extends over 14 amino acids. Looked up from germline, CDR1 is SGDLS and CDR2 is YYNGEE. The CDR3 DNA reads TGTGCCAGCAGCGTAGGAAGGGGTAACACTGAAGCTTTCTTT. As protein: CASSVGRGNTEAFF.

The J gene is TRBJ2-2, the V gene TRBV27, with D tentatively TRBD1 (5 bases). V lost 0 bases and J lost 4, with 9 bases in between. CDR3 length equals 15 residues. CDR1 and CDR2 (germline): MNHEY, SMNVEV (reference sequence). The DNA of the CDR3 is TGTGCCAGCAGTTTATCCAGGGTGAGCACCGGGGAGCTGTTTTTT. Translation: CASSLSRVSTGELFF.

The chain is built from TRBV28 and TRBJ1-1; D call uncertain. Germline V gene sequence: CDR1 MDHEN, CDR2 SYDVKM. Trimming stripped 5 bases from V and 5 bases from J, with 12 bases between. The CDR3 is 13 amino acids. CDR3 amino acids: CASSPGPWTEAFF. The DNA for the CDR3 is TGTGCCAGCAGTCCAGGCCCCTGGACTGAAGCTTTCTTT.

This clone is a singleton in its sample. This rearrangement joins TRBV6-6 to TRBJ1-2; D gene unclear. The germline gives CDR1 MNHNY, CDR2 SVGAGI (reference sequence). This CDR3 has 15 amino acids. The germline V and J ends were trimmed by 7 bases and 1 base, with 16 bases remaining between them. CDR3 loop: CASTLGNGFNYGYTF. DNA of the CDR3: TGTGCCAGCACCCTGGGGAATGGGTTTAACTATGGCTACACCTTC.

The chain couples TRBV27 to TRBJ2-5; no clear D gene. Trimming stripped 6 bases from V and 0 bases from J, with 14 bases between. The CDR3 length is 15 residues. The germline V gene encodes CDR1 MNHEY and CDR2 SMNVEV (reference sequence). The CDR3 loop reads CASSFSHSYQETQYF. CDR3 bases: TGTGCCAGCAGCTTCTCCCACTCCTACCAAGAGACCCAGTACTTC.

The genes are TRBV6-1 and TRBJ2-7; 8 bases are shared with TRBD2. The CDR3 runs 13 residues. The trim removed 7 bases at V and 9 bases at J, leaving 11 bases unmatched. Per the germline V gene, CDR1 is MNHNS and CDR2 is SASEGT. CDR3 region: CASKVARGVGQYF. As DNA, the CDR3 is TGTGCCAGCAAAGTCGCGCGGGGGGTAGGGCAGTACTTC.